Shown below are 3 T cell receptor beta chains from a single sample sequenced in a study of CD8+ T cells in alopecia areata. Stated treatment: oral pan-JAK inhibitor, 5-10 mg twice daily. In each case, RNA was isolated and then reverse transcribed into cDNA as the sequencing template. Some clones are missing from TCRdb's copy, which holds only in-frame ones; the method was immunoSEQ multiplex PCR. Of hundreds of thousands of clones detected, roughly 66% appear once; the ten largest clones hold 0.95% to 1.5%. Sequencing was performed on CD4+ T cells sorted from blood, taken at roughly week 45, from a patient treated with tofacitinib. Source of these receptors: a human donor with alopecia areata.

The V gene is TRBV7-2, the J gene TRBJ1-6; a possible D gene is TRBD1 (5 bases). Trimming stripped 6 bases from V and 7 bases from J, with 7 bases between. Germline V gives CDR1 SGHTA, CDR2 FQGNSA. The CDR3 has 12 residues. CDR3 loop: CASRGPNSPLHF. The DNA for the CDR3 is TGTGCCAGCAGGGGGCCGAATTCACCCCTCCACTTT.

The chain links TRBV5-6 to TRBJ2-2, with D tentatively TRBD1 (6 bases). From germline, CDR1 is SGHDT and CDR2 YYEEEE. There are 14 residues in the CDR3. Trimming left V 3 bases short and J 3 bases short, with 9 bases between. Written as DNA, the CDR3 is TGTGCCAGCAGCTCCAGGGGTTACACCGGGGAGCTGTTTTTT. It codes for CASSSRGYTGELFF.

The chain combines TRBV7-8 with TRBJ2-7, with 8 bases fitting TRBD2. V dropped 5 bases and J dropped 4; count of bases not matched to a gene: 7. This CDR3 is built from 14 residues. Germline values: CDR1 SGHVS, CDR2 FQNEAQ. The CDR3 nucleotides read TGTGCCAGCAGCACCAGCGGGGGACCGTACGAGCAGTACTTC. Its protein product is CASSTSGGPYEQYF.